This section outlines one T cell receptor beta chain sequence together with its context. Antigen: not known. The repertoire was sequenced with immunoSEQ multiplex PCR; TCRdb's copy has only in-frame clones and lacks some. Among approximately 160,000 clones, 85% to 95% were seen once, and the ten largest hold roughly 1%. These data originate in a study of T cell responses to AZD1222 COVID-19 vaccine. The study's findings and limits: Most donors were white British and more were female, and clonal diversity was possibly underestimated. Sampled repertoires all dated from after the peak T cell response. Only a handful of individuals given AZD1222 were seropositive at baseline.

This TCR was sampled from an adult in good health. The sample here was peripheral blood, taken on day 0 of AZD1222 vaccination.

The CDR3 reads CASSEGQGGDEQYF. CDR3 DNA sequence: TGTGCCAGCAGTGAAGGACAGGGTGGCGACGAGCAGTACTTC. The chain links TRBV6-1 to TRBJ2-7, with 7 bases matching TRBD1. J lost 5 bases, V lost 1 base, and 5 bases had no gene match. Germline V gene lookup returns CDR1 MNHNS and CDR2 SASEGT. This CDR3 spans 14 amino acids.